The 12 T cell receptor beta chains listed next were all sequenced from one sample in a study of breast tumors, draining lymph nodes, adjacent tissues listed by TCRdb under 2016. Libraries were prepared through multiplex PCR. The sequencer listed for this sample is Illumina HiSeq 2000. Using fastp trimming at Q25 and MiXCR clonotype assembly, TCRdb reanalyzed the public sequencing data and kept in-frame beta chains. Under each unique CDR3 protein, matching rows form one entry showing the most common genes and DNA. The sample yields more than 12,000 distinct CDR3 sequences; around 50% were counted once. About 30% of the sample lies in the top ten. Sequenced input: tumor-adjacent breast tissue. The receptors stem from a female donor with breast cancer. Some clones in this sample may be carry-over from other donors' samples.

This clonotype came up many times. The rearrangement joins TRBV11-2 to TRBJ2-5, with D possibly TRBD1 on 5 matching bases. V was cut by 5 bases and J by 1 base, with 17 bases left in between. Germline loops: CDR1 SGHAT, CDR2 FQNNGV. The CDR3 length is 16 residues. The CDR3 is CASSRSRGSGQETQYF. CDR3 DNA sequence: TGTGCCAGCAGCCGAAGTAGGGGAAGTGGCCAAGAGACCCAGTACTTC. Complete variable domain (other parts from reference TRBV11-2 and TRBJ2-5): EAGVAQSPRYKIIEKRQSVAFWCNPISGHATLYWYQQILGQGPKLLIQFQNNGVVDDSQLPKDRFSAERLKGVDSTLKIQPAKLEDSAVYLCASSRSRGSGQETQYFGPGTRLLVL.

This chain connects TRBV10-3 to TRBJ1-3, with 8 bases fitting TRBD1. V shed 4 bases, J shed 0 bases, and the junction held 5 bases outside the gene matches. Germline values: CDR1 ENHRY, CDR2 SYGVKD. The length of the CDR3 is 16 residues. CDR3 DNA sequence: TGTGCCATCAGTGTGGCAGGGGGCTACTCTGGAAACACCATATATTTT. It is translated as CAISVAGGYSGNTIYF.

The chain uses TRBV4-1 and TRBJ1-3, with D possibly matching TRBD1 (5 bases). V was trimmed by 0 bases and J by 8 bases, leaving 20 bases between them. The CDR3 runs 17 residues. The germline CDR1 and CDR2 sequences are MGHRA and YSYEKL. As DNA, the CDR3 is TGCGCCAGCAGCCAAGATGGTGGTAGGGGAAGGGGAGACACCATATATTTT. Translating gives CASSQDGGRGRGDTIYF.

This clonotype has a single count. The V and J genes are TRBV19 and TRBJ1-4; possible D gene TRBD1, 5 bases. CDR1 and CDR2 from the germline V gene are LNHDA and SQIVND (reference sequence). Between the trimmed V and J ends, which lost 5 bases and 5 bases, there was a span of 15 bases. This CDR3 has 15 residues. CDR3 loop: CASSVWGESNEKLFF. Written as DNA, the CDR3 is TGTGCCAGTAGTGTGTGGGGGGAATCGAATGAAAAACTGTTTTTT.

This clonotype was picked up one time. In DNA, the CDR3 is TGTGCCAGCAGCTCCGACAGGGACTCACCCCTCCACTTT. It encodes CASSSDRDSPLHF. The rearrangement uses TRBV13 and TRBJ1-6, with 7 nucleotides matching TRBD1. Looked up from germline, CDR1 is PRHDT and CDR2 is FYEKMQ (reference sequence). The CDR3 runs 13 residues. Losses at the gene ends were 4 bases for V and 10 bases for J; bases not matched to a gene: 4.

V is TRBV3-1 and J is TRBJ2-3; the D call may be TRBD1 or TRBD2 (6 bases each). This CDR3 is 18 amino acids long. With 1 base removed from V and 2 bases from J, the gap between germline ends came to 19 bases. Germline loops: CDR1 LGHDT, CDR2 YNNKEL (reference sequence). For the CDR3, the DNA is TGTGCCAGCAGCCAAGTGAGGGGTGGGGGGCAGTACACAGATACGCAGTATTTT. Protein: CASSQVRGGGQYTDTQYF.

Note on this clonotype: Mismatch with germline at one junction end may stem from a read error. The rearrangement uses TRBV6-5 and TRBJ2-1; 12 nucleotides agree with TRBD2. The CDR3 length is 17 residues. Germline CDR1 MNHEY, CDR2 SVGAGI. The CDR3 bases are TGCGCCAGCAGTTGCTCCCCGACTAGCGGGAGAGACAATGAGCAGTTCTTT. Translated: CASSCSPTSGRDNEQFF.

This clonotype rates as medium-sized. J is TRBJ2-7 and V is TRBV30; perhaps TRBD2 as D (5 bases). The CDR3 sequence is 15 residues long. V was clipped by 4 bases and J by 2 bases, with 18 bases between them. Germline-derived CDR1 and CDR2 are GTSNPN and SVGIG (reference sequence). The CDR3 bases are TGTGCCTGGACAATGGAGGACTTCCCCACCTACGAGCAGTACTTC. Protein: CAWTMEDFPTYEQYF. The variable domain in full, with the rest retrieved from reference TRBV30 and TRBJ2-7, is SQTIHQWPATLVQPVGSPLSLECTVEGTSNPNLYWYRQAAGRGLQLLFYSVGIGQISSEVPQNLSASRPQDRQFILSSKKLLLSDSGFYLCAWTMEDFPTYEQYFGPGTRLTVT.

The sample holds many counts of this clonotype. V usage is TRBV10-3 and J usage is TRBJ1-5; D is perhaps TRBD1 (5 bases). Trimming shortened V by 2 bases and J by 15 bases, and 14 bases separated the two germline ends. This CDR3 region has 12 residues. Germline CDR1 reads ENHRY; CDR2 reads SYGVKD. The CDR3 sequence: CAISEGDGGAHF. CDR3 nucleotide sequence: TGTGCCATCAGTGAGGGGGACGGAGGGGCGCATTTT.

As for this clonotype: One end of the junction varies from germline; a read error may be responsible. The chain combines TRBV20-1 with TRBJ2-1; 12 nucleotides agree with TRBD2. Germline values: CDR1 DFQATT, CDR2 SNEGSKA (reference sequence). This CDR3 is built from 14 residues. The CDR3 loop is CSASGGDSYNEQFF. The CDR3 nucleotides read TGCAGCGCTAGCGGGGGGGACTCATACAATGAGCAGTTCTTC.

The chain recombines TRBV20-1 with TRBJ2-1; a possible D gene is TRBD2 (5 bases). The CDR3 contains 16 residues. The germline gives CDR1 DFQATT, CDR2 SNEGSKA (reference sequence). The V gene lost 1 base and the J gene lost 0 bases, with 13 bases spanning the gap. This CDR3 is CSARGGAVSSYNEQFF. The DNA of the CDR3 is TGCAGTGCTAGAGGAGGAGCGGTTAGCTCCTACAATGAGCAGTTCTTC.

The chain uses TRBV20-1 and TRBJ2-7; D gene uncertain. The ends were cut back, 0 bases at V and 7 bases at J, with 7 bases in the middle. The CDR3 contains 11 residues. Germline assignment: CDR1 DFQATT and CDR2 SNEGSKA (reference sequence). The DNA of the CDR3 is TGCAGTGCTAGAGAGTTCTTAGAGCAGTACTTC. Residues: CSAREFLEQYF.